The 2 T cell receptor beta chains below come from one sample, sequenced in a study of T cells in Graves' hyperthyroidism and ophthalmopathy. TCR beta CDR3 sequences were amplified from RNA transcripts. Using the HTBI primer set, a first-round RT-PCR was run on the TCR CDR3. TCRdb re-analysed the multiplex PCR reads in MiXCR, keeping a single row per CDR3 protein. The sample lists over 500,000 distinct CDR3 sequences, 14% seen once, with about 15% in the top ten. Sequenced: blood. These receptors all come from a woman aged 40 to 50 with Graves' hyperthyroidism.

In its sample, this clonotype was seen many times. V usage is TRBV2 and J usage is TRBJ2-7; no firm D call. Germline assignment: CDR1 SNHLY and CDR2 FYNNEI. Trimming pared 3 bases from V and 3 bases from J, leaving 9 bases between. The CDR3 extends over 13 amino acids. The CDR3: CASSDGSGYEQYF. DNA of the CDR3: TGTGCCAGCAGTGACGGATCGGGCTACGAGCAGTACTTC.

There are many counts of this clonotype. The chain uses TRBV11-2 and TRBJ1-3; D remains ambiguous. Germline values: CDR1 SGHAT, CDR2 FQNNGV. This CDR3 has 13 residues. With 4 bases removed from V and 4 bases from J, the gap between germline ends came to 8 bases. DNA for the CDR3: TGTGCCAGCAGCTCACAACAGGGAAACACCATATATTTT. It translates to CASSSQQGNTIYF.